This is a list of T cell receptor beta chains from one sample in a study of CD8 T cells in ankylosing spondylitis. Via MiXCR, TCRdb re-called the 5' RACE reads, giving one row per CDR3 protein. The sample lists 150,000 to 200,000 distinct CDR3 sequences; about 32% were seen once. The sample consisted of synovial fluid, either unsorted or a sorted T cell fraction (not recorded which). All receptors come from a male donor with ankylosing spondylitis. Both conserved end residues are part of each CDR3. Fields, in order: D gene, V gene, clone size, J gene, CDR3 DNA, CDR3 protein. D genes are given only for firm matches. Clone size, where shown, is once, few, many, or a class for clones that have expanded.

d_gene: TRBD2; v_gene: TRBV30; abundance: .; j_gene: TRBJ2-7; CDR3nt: TGTGCCTCCAAGGCGGGAGGGCCATTCGAGCAGTACTTC; CDR3aa: CASKAGGPFEQYF
d_gene: .; v_gene: TRBV7-9; abundance: .; j_gene: TRBJ2-5; CDR3nt: TGTGCCAGCAGCTTAGCCAGGGGTGGGGAGACCCAGTACTTC; CDR3aa: CASSLARGGETQYF
d_gene: TRBD2; v_gene: TRBV11-1; abundance: few; j_gene: TRBJ2-1; CDR3nt: TGTGCCAGCAGCAGACGACTAGCGGGGGACCAATCTAACAATGAGCAGTTCTTC; CDR3aa: CASSRRLAGDQSNNEQFF
d_gene: .; v_gene: TRBV5-1; abundance: many; j_gene: TRBJ2-3; CDR3nt: TGCGCCAGCAGCCCTGGGGCAGATACGCAGTATTTT; CDR3aa: CASSPGADTQYF
d_gene: TRBD1; v_gene: TRBV18; abundance: .; j_gene: TRBJ1-2; CDR3nt: TGTGCCAGCTCACCACCGGTGGGCAGGGGGCATGGCTACACCTTC; CDR3aa: CASSPPVGRGHGYTF
d_gene: TRBD1; v_gene: TRBV2; abundance: .; j_gene: TRBJ1-5; CDR3nt: TGTGCCAGCAGCGCGACAGGGTCGCTTTATAGCAATCAGCCCCAGCATTTT; CDR3aa: CASSATGSLYSNQPQHF
d_gene: .; v_gene: TRBV6-5; abundance: few; j_gene: TRBJ1-4; CDR3nt: TGTGCCACCCGTTACGCTGGCTCACAGGAAAAACTGTTTTTT; CDR3aa: CATRYAGSQEKLFF
d_gene: .; v_gene: TRBV20-1; abundance: .; j_gene: TRBJ2-1; CDR3nt: TGCAGTGCTAGACAGCCTAGGCTACGTGGGAACAATGAGCAGTTCTTC; CDR3aa: CSARQPRLRGNNEQFF
d_gene: .; v_gene: TRBV20-1; abundance: .; j_gene: TRBJ1-2; CDR3nt: TGCAGTGCTAGGAAACAGGGCCTCGCGGCTGGCTACACCTTC; CDR3aa: CSARKQGLAAGYTF
d_gene: .; v_gene: TRBV3-1; abundance: .; j_gene: TRBJ1-1; CDR3nt: TGTGCCAGCAGCCAAGATCTTGGCAGTATGGACACTGAAGCTTTCTTT; CDR3aa: CASSQDLGSMDTEAFF
d_gene: .; v_gene: TRBV12-3/TRBV12-4; abundance: many; j_gene: TRBJ2-1; CDR3nt: TGTGCCACAAAGGTTGCTAGCGCCTCAGGGGAGCAGTTCTTC; CDR3aa: CATKVASASGEQFF
d_gene: .; v_gene: TRBV20-1; abundance: many; j_gene: TRBJ1-1; CDR3nt: TGCAGTGCTAGAAGGGGAGCGAACACTGAAGCTTTCTTT; CDR3aa: CSARRGANTEAFF
d_gene: TRBD2; v_gene: TRBV20-1; abundance: .; j_gene: TRBJ2-5; CDR3nt: TGCAGTGCGATCGGGACTAGCGGGAGGGAATACGAGACCCAGTACTTC; CDR3aa: CSAIGTSGREYETQYF
d_gene: .; v_gene: TRBV20-1; abundance: many; j_gene: TRBJ2-2; CDR3nt: TGCAGTGCTCGGGACCCTTCTATGAACACCGGGGAGCTGTTTTTT; CDR3aa: CSARDPSMNTGELFF
d_gene: .; v_gene: TRBV5-1; abundance: .; j_gene: TRBJ2-7; CDR3nt: TGCGCCAGCAGCTTGCTTGATCCACGGGACGAGCAGTACTTC; CDR3aa: CASSLLDPRDEQYF
d_gene: TRBD2; v_gene: TRBV5-1; abundance: few; j_gene: TRBJ2-2; CDR3nt: TGCGCCAGCAGCGGACTAGCGGGGGCGAACACCGGGGAGCTGTTTTTT; CDR3aa: CASSGLAGANTGELFF
d_gene: .; v_gene: TRBV20-1; abundance: .; j_gene: TRBJ2-5; CDR3nt: TGCAGTGCCGAATGGGACCGACCCCAAGAGACCCAGTACTTC; CDR3aa: CSAEWDRPQETQYF
d_gene: TRBD2; v_gene: TRBV5-1; abundance: .; j_gene: TRBJ2-5; CDR3nt: TGCGCCAGCAGCTTGGCGGGCGGGAGCGAGACCCAGTACTTC; CDR3aa: CASSLAGGSETQYF
d_gene: .; v_gene: TRBV10-3; abundance: .; j_gene: TRBJ2-7; CDR3nt: TGTGCCATCAGTGACTCAGGGCGAGGTAAAATGACCTACGAGCAGTACTTC; CDR3aa: CAISDSGRGKMTYEQYF
d_gene: TRBD2; v_gene: TRBV20-1; abundance: .; j_gene: TRBJ2-7; CDR3nt: TGCAGTGCCCCCTCCTTGAAGCGGGGGTCCTACAAGCAGTACTTC; CDR3aa: CSAPSLKRGSYKQYF
d_gene: TRBD1; v_gene: TRBV7-2; abundance: .; j_gene: TRBJ2-2; CDR3nt: TGTGCCAGCAACAAGGGGGACAGGGGGGCCGGGGAGCTGTTTTTT; CDR3aa: CASNKGDRGAGELFF
d_gene: .; v_gene: TRBV29-1; abundance: .; j_gene: TRBJ1-1; CDR3nt: TGCAGCGTTGCGGCGAACACTGAAGCTTTCTTT; CDR3aa: CSVAANTEAFF
d_gene: TRBD2; v_gene: TRBV28; abundance: few; j_gene: TRBJ2-1; CDR3nt: TGTGCCAGCAGCCCACGTCCGGGACTAGCGGAGAATGAGCAGTTCTTC; CDR3aa: CASSPRPGLAENEQFF
d_gene: .; v_gene: TRBV12-3/TRBV12-4; abundance: many; j_gene: TRBJ2-1; CDR3nt: TGTGCCAGCAGTTTCTGGAATCCCGCTCACAAAAGCTCCTACAATGAGCAGTTCTTC; CDR3aa: CASSFWNPAHKSSYNEQFF
d_gene: TRBD1; v_gene: TRBV18; abundance: many; j_gene: TRBJ2-7; CDR3nt: TGTGCCAGCTCTCGAGAGGGGCTAGGGGGCGGCGGAGAGCAGTACTTC; CDR3aa: CASSREGLGGGGEQYF
d_gene: .; v_gene: TRBV18; abundance: .; j_gene: TRBJ2-5; CDR3nt: TGTGCCAGCTCACCACCATCTTTGGGGGGTGAGACCCAGTACTTC; CDR3aa: CASSPPSLGGETQYF
d_gene: .; v_gene: TRBV7-2; abundance: few; j_gene: TRBJ2-1; CDR3nt: TGTGCCAGCAAGCTACAAATGCCGGGGGACAATGAGCAGTTCTTC; CDR3aa: CASKLQMPGDNEQFF
d_gene: .; v_gene: TRBV29-1; abundance: few; j_gene: TRBJ2-1; CDR3nt: TGCAGCGGGACCCGCGGTAACAATGAGCAGTTCTTC; CDR3aa: CSGTRGNNEQFF
d_gene: .; v_gene: TRBV20-1; abundance: few; j_gene: TRBJ2-2; CDR3nt: TGCAGTGCTAGAGAGGGGGGGGCGCCGGGCACCGGGGAGCTGTTTTTT; CDR3aa: CSAREGGAPGTGELFF
d_gene: .; v_gene: TRBV5-1; abundance: .; j_gene: TRBJ2-3; CDR3nt: TGCGCCAGCAGCTTGACCGCCACAGATACGCAGTATTTT; CDR3aa: CASSLTATDTQYF
d_gene: TRBD1; v_gene: TRBV11-2; abundance: .; j_gene: TRBJ2-6; CDR3nt: TGTGCCAGCAGCTTCGGCAGGGGGCGTTTCGGTGGGGCCAACGTCCTGACTTTC; CDR3aa: CASSFGRGRFGGANVLTF
d_gene: TRBD1; v_gene: TRBV6-5; abundance: many; j_gene: TRBJ1-3; CDR3nt: TGTGCCAGCAGTTATCAGGGGGTCTCTGGAAACACCATATATTTT; CDR3aa: CASSYQGVSGNTIYF
d_gene: TRBD1; v_gene: TRBV4-1; abundance: many; j_gene: TRBJ2-7; CDR3nt: TGCGCCAGCAGCCTACAGGGGGCCCCCTACGAGCAGTACTTC; CDR3aa: CASSLQGAPYEQYF
d_gene: .; v_gene: TRBV20-1; abundance: many; j_gene: TRBJ1-4; CDR3nt: TGCAGTGCTACGCAGGGTGCTGTCGAAAAACTGTTTTTT; CDR3aa: CSATQGAVEKLFF
d_gene: .; v_gene: TRBV29-1; abundance: .; j_gene: TRBJ2-2; CDR3nt: TGCAGCGTTGTGAACCAAGTGGGCACCGGGGAGCTGTTTTTT; CDR3aa: CSVVNQVGTGELFF